The 22 T cell receptor beta chains listed next were all sequenced from one sample in a study of blood T cells in healthy people across ages. A sample-barcoded 5' primer and a J-beta primer mix were used in a second PCR of roughly 7 to 11 cycles. One entry per CDR3 protein, called by TCRdb with MiXCR from the 5' RACE reads. The repertoire holds some 760,000 distinct CDR3 sequences, with about 25% as singletons. In addition, the sample was reused for a study of T cells of mothers and their children.

Sequencing was carried out using blood. The receptors derive from a boy aged 5-17 years in good health.

The chain links TRBV7-2 to TRBJ2-1; D is perhaps TRBD2 (6 bases). From germline, CDR1 is SGHTA and CDR2 FQGNSA. V was pared by 5 bases and J by 2 bases, with 19 bases between. The CDR3 runs to 17 residues. CDR3 nucleotides: TGTGCCAGCAGCGCGGCCGGGGGATTAGGCACCTACAATGAGCAGTTCTTC. It translates to CASSAAGGLGTYNEQFF.

This clonotype was picked up a small number of times. The chain combines TRBV2 with TRBJ1-1; 8 nucleotides agree with TRBD1. The CDR3 runs 16 residues. Germline V lookup: CDR1 SNHLY, CDR2 FYNNEI. With V trimmed by 7 bases and J by 0 bases, 10 bases remained unmatched. CDR3 in amino acids: CASIPLRTGLNTEAFF. DNA of the CDR3: TGTGCCAGCATACCCCTCAGGACAGGGCTGAACACTGAAGCTTTCTTT.

The chain couples TRBV7-8 to TRBJ2-1; D tentatively fits TRBD1 or TRBD2 (5 bases each). The CDR3 totals 16 residues. Germline V gene sequence: CDR1 SGHVS, CDR2 FQNEAQ. V lost 1 base and J lost 4, with 14 bases in between. The CDR3 is CASSLGRGHGYNEQFF. DNA for the CDR3: TGTGCCAGCAGCTTAGGTCGGGGCCACGGTTACAATGAGCAGTTCTTC.

In its sample, this clonotype was seen a few times. The chain employs TRBV11-2 and TRBJ2-5; 10 bases line up with TRBD2. The CDR3 is 16 amino acids. CDR1 and CDR2 (germline): SGHAT, FQNNGV. Unmatched junction bases numbered 13, after V lost 8 bases and J lost 4 bases. This CDR3 reads CASQIRRASGRETQYF. The CDR3 bases are TGTGCCAGCCAAATTAGGAGGGCTAGCGGGAGAGAGACCCAGTACTTC.

V and J are TRBV3-1 and TRBJ2-3; 8 bases agree with TRBD2. The CDR3 has 16 residues. Looked up from germline, CDR1 is LGHDT and CDR2 is YNNKEL (reference sequence). The V gene end was trimmed by 4 bases and the J gene end by 4 bases; junction bases not matched to a gene: 10. The DNA of the CDR3 is TGTGCCAGCAGCCCCCTAAGCGGGAGAAGGCCAGATACGCAGTATTTT. The encoded protein is CASSPLSGRRPDTQYF.

This sequence joins TRBV29-1 and TRBJ2-3; D gene ambiguous. From germline, CDR1 is SQVTM and CDR2 ANQGSEA. The CDR3 covers 14 residues. Trimming removed 5 bases from V and 6 bases from J, with 18 bases in between. The CDR3: CSVRSGPAADTQYF. The CDR3, as DNA: TGCAGCGTTCGATCCGGGCCTGCGGCGGATACGCAGTATTTT.

J is TRBJ2-3 and V is TRBV20-1; D ambiguous. The V end lost 0 bases, the J end lost 6 bases, and 7 bases lay between the germline ends. The germline CDR1 and CDR2 sequences are DFQATT and SNEGSKA (reference sequence). This CDR3 is 12 amino acids long. CDR3 in amino acids: CSARESSDTQYF. In nucleotides, the CDR3 is TGCAGTGCTAGAGAAAGCAGCGATACGCAGTATTTT.

V and J are TRBV14 and TRBJ1-4; D remains ambiguous. V shed 1 base and J shed 12 bases, with 15 bases lying between them. CDR1 is SGHDN, CDR2 FVKESK, per germline. The CDR3 extends over 14 amino acids. The CDR3 here is CASSQGEGRGELFF. The CDR3 bases are TGTGCCAGCAGCCAAGGGGAGGGCCGGGGAGAACTGTTTTTT.

This clonotype appeared a few times. The chain links TRBV29-1 to TRBJ1-3; D unresolved. The CDR3 is made up of 12 amino acids. Germline CDR1 and CDR2: SQVTM and ANQGSEA. Trimming removed 6 bases from V and 2 bases from J, with 8 bases in between. For the CDR3, the DNA is TGCAGCGTCCCAGGAACTGGAAACACCATATATTTT. Residues: CSVPGTGNTIYF.

This clonotype was detected a few times. This chain joins TRBV18 and TRBJ1-6; D unclear. Per germline, CDR1 KGHSH and CDR2 LQKENI. V dropped 3 bases and J dropped 10 bases, with 19 bases sitting between them. The CDR3 consists of 16 residues. The CDR3 DNA sequence: TGTGCCAGCTCACCCCAACGACGGGAGCGAGGGTCACCCCTCCACTTT. It specifies CASSPQRRERGSPLHF.

J is TRBJ2-5 and V is TRBV7-8; no firm D call. The CDR3 consists of 12 residues. Trimming shortened V by 3 bases and J by 9 bases, and 11 bases separated the two germline ends. The germline gives CDR1 SGHVS, CDR2 FQNEAQ. CDR3 sequence: CASSLSTRAQYF. DNA for the CDR3: TGTGCCAGCAGCTTGTCAACTCGAGCCCAGTACTTC.

This clonotype was detected a few times. This chain links TRBV11-2 with TRBJ2-1; TRBD2 agrees at 7 bases. CDR1 SGHAT and CDR2 FQNNGV come from the germline V gene. The CDR3 is 17 residues long. Trimming took 4 bases from V and 8 from J; bases not matched to a gene: 17. The CDR3 DNA sequence: TGTGCCAGCAGCTGGATTACTAGGGTGGGCGGGGGTGATGAGCAGTTCTTC. Translation gives CASSWITRVGGGDEQFF.

The V call is TRBV11-1, the J call TRBJ2-1; D perhaps matches TRBD1 (5 bases). The germline V gene has CDR1 SGHAT and CDR2 FQDESV (reference sequence). Trimming removed 0 bases from V and 5 bases from J, with 8 bases in between. The length of the CDR3 is 14 residues. CDR3 loop: CASSLAGHHNEQFF. CDR3 nucleotides: TGTGCCAGCAGCTTAGCGGGGCACCACAATGAGCAGTTCTTC. Using reference TRBV11-1 and TRBJ2-1 for the parts outside the CDR3, the full variable domain is EAEVAQSPRYKITEKSQAVAFWCDPISGHATLYWYRQILGQGPELLVQFQDESVVDDSQLPKDRFSAERLKGVDSTLKIQPAELGDSAMYLCASSLAGHHNEQFFGPGTRLTVL.

This clonotype has a handful of counts. This chain uses TRBV28 with TRBJ2-1; possibly TRBD1 for D (9 bases). Germline V gene lookup returns CDR1 MDHEN and CDR2 SYDVKM. CDR3 length: 19 residues. V shed 0 bases and J shed 5 bases, with 23 bases lying between them. This CDR3 is CASSLWGTGGTGRNNEQFF. CDR3 nucleotides: TGTGCCAGCAGTTTATGGGGTACGGGGGGGACAGGGAGAAACAATGAGCAGTTCTTC.

The chain couples TRBV5-1 to TRBJ2-5; tentative D call: TRBD2 (5 bases). The germline gives CDR1 SGHRS, CDR2 YFSETQ. The V and J ends lost 4 bases and 5 bases respectively, with 15 bases between them. The CDR3 extends over 14 amino acids. As DNA, the CDR3 is TGCGCCAGCAGCCGGGGAGTGGGCGGTGAGACCCAGTACTTC. It codes for CASSRGVGGETQYF.

This clonotype came up a few times. V usage is TRBV2 and J usage is TRBJ2-1; 10 nucleotides match TRBD2. The CDR3 is 14 amino acids. Unmatched junction bases numbered 3, after V lost 8 bases and J lost 2 bases. CDR1 SNHLY and CDR2 FYNNEI come from the germline V gene. Here the CDR3 reads CASGGTSAYNEQFF. CDR3 sequence (DNA): TGTGCCAGCGGTGGGACTAGCGCCTACAATGAGCAGTTCTTC.

V gene TRBV6-5 combines with J gene TRBJ2-3, with D uncertain. V dropped 6 bases and J dropped 2 bases, with 3 bases sitting between them. This CDR3 spans 11 amino acids. In germline, CDR1 is MNHEY, CDR2 SVGAGI. The CDR3 DNA reads as TGTGCCAGCAGGAACACAGATACGCAGTATTTT. This translates into CASRNTDTQYF.

The chain links TRBV12-3 or TRBV12-4 to TRBJ1-4; 8 bases match TRBD1. After removal of 3 bases from V and 8 bases from J, the junction contained 11 bases not matched to a gene. The CDR3 runs 16 residues. The CDR3 spells CASSLSDRGSGEKLFF. For the CDR3, the DNA is TGTGCCAGCAGTTTGTCCGACAGGGGCTCTGGGGAAAAACTGTTTTTT.

This clonotype has only a few counts. This rearrangement joins TRBV20-1 to TRBJ2-7; no reliable D call. CDR1 and CDR2 (germline): DFQATT, SNEGSKA (reference sequence). Trimming removed 6 bases from V and 4 bases from J, with 22 bases in between. The CDR3 has 15 residues. CDR3 nucleotides: TGCAGTGCCATAAGTGGTGGGCAGCCGGAATACGAGCAGTACTTC. This gives the protein CSAISGGQPEYEQYF.

The chain carries TRBV29-1 and TRBJ2-3; D remains ambiguous. From germline, CDR1 is SQVTM and CDR2 ANQGSEA. The CDR3 runs 13 residues. Trimming shortened V by 3 bases and J by 1 base, and 8 bases separated the two germline ends. CDR3 in DNA: TGCAGCGTTGAGCACGGACGCACAGATACGCAGTATTTT. This gives the protein CSVEHGRTDTQYF.

This rearrangement joins TRBV5-4 to TRBJ2-1; tentative D call: TRBD2 (5 bases). Germline V CDR1 and CDR2: SGHNT, YYREEE (reference sequence). This CDR3 has 14 amino acids. With 4 bases removed from V and 8 bases from J, the gap between germline ends came to 16 bases. In DNA form, the CDR3 reads TGTGCCAGCAGCCCCTCGACTAAAGGGTATGAGCAGTTCTTC. This encodes CASSPSTKGYEQFF. Based on the CDR3 plus reference TRBV5-4 and TRBJ2-1, the full variable domain is ETGVTQSPTHLIKTRGQQVTLRCSSQSGHNTVSWYQQALGQGPQFIFQYYREEENGRGNFPPRFSGLQFPNYSSELNVNALELDDSALYLCASSPSTKGYEQFFGPGTRLTVL.

Ten or more counts support this clonotype. The V gene is TRBV28, the J gene TRBJ2-7, with TRBD2 as a possible D gene (8 bases). CDR3 length: 13 residues. Trimming removed 8 bases at V and 2 bases at J, with 13 bases between. CDR1 is MDHEN and CDR2 is SYDVKM in the germline V gene. The CDR3 protein is CASRQGLAYEQYF. CDR3 nucleotides: TGTGCCAGCCGACAGGGACTAGCCTACGAGCAGTACTTC.